These 3 T cell receptor beta chains were sequenced from one sample in a study of T cell responses to AZD1222 COVID-19 vaccine. Sequencing used immunoSEQ multiplex PCR; TCRdb keeps in-frame clones, though not all of them. The table records approximately 140,000 clones, 80% to 95% of them present only once. The sequenced sample was peripheral blood, obtained on day 0 of MenACWY control vaccination. The origin of the receptors is an adult in good health.

J is TRBJ1-3 and V is TRBV15; D is unresolved. Germline CDR1 LNHNV, CDR2 YYDKDF (reference sequence). The CDR3 loop spans 14 amino acids. Trimming took off 1 base at V and 3 bases at J, with 7 bases between the two ends. DNA of the CDR3: TGTGCCACCAGCAGAGTGAACAGTGGAAACACCATATATTTT. Translated: CATSRVNSGNTIYF.

V and J are TRBV6-5 and TRBJ2-7; tentative D call: TRBD2 (7 bases). Per the germline V gene, CDR1 is MNHEY and CDR2 is SVGAGI. CDR3 length equals 14 residues. V lost 2 bases, J lost 3 bases, and 11 bases lay in between. The CDR3 DNA reads as TGTGCCAGCAGTTACCGGGGGGCCCTCTACGAGCAGTACTTC. It translates to CASSYRGALYEQYF.

This chain joins TRBV4-1 and TRBJ2-1, with a tentative D call TRBD1 (6 bases). Trimming shortened V by 0 bases and J by 8 bases, and 14 bases separated the two germline ends. Germline-derived CDR1 and CDR2 are MGHRA and YSYEKL. The CDR3 has 15 residues. The CDR3: CASSQDRRTVHEQFF. The CDR3 DNA reads TGCGCCAGCAGCCAAGATAGGAGGACAGTCCATGAGCAGTTCTTC.